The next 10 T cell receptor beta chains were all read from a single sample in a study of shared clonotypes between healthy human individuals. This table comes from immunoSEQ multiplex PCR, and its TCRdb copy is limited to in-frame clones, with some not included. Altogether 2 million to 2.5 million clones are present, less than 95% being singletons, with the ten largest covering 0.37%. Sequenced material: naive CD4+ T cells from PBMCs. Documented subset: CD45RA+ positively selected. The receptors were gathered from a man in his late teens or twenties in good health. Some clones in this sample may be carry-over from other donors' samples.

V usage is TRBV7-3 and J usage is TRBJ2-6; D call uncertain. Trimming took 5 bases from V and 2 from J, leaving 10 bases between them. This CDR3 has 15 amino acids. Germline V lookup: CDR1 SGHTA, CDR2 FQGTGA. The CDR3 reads CASSPIRAGANVLTF. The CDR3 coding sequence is TGTGCCAGCAGCCCCATTAGGGCTGGGGCCAACGTCCTGACTTTC.

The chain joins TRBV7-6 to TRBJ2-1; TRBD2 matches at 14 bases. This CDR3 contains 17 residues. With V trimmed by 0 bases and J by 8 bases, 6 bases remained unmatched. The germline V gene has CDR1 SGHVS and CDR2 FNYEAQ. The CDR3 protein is CASSLAGLAGGLHEQFF. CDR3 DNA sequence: TGTGCCAGCAGCTTAGCCGGACTAGCGGGAGGTCTCCATGAGCAGTTCTTC.

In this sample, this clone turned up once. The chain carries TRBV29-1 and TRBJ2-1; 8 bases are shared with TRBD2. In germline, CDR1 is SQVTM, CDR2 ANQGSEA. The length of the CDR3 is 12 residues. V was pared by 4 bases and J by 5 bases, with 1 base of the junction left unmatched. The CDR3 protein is CSVGLANNEQFF. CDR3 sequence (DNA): TGCAGCGTTGGACTAGCGAACAATGAGCAGTTCTTC.

The CDR3 DNA sequence: TGTGCCAGCAGTTTATACCTATACCCCACCGGGAACACTGAAGCTTTCTTT. It yields the protein CASSLYLYPTGNTEAFF. This rearrangement joins TRBV28 to TRBJ1-1, with unresolved D. Per the germline V gene, CDR1 is MDHEN and CDR2 is SYDVKM. V lost 1 base, J lost 1 base, and 16 bases lay in between. CDR3 length: 17 residues.

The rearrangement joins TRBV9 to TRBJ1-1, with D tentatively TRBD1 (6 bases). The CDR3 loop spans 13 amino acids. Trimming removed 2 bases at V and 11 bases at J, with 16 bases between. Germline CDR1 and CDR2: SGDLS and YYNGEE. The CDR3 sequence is CASSVREGVAAFF. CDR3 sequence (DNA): TGTGCCAGCAGCGTGAGAGAGGGGGTTGCGGCTTTCTTT.

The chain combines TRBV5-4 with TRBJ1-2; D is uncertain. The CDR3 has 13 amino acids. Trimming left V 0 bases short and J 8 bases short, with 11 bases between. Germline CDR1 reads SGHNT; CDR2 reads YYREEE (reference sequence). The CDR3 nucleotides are TGTGCCAGCAGCTTGGAAGCTCCGGGGGGCTACACCTTC. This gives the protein CASSLEAPGGYTF.

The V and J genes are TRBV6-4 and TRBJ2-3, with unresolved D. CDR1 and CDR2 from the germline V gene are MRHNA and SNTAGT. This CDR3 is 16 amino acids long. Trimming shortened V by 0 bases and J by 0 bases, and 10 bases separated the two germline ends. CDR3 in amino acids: CASSDSSAPSTDTQYF. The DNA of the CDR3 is TGTGCCAGCAGTGACTCGTCAGCGCCTAGCACAGATACGCAGTATTTT.

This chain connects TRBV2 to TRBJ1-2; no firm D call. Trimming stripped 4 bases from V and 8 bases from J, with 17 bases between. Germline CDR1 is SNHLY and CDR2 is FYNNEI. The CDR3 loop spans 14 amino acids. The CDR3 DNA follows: TGTGCCAGCAGTGTTCAACTGGCCTTTCAGGGCTACACCTTC. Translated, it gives CASSVQLAFQGYTF.

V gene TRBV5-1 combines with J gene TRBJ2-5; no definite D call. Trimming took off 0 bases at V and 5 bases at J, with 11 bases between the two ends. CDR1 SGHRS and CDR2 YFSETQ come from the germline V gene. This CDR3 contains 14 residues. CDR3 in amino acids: CASSLGELGETQYF. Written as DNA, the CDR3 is TGCGCCAGCAGCTTGGGAGAATTGGGGGAGACCCAGTACTTC.

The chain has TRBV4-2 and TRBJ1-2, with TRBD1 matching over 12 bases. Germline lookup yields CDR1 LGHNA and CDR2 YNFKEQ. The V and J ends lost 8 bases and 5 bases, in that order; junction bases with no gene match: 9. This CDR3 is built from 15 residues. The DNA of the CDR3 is TGTGCCAGCTCACCACGGGACAGGGGGCAATATGGCTACACCTTC. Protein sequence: CASSPRDRGQYGYTF.